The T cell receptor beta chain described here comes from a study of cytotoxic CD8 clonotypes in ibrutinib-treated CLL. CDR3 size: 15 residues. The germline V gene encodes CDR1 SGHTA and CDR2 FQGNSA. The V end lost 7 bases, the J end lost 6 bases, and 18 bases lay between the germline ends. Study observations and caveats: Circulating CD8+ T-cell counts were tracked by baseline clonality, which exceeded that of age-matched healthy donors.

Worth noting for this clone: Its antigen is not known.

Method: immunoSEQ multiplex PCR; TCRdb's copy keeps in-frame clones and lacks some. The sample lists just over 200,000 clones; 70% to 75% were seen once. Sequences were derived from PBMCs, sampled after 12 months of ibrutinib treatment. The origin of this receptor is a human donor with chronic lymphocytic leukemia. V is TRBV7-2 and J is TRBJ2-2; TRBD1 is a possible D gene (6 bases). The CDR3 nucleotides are TGTGCCAGCAACCACGCCGGGTACAGGGCCGGGGAGCTGTTTTTT. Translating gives CASNHAGYRAGELFF.